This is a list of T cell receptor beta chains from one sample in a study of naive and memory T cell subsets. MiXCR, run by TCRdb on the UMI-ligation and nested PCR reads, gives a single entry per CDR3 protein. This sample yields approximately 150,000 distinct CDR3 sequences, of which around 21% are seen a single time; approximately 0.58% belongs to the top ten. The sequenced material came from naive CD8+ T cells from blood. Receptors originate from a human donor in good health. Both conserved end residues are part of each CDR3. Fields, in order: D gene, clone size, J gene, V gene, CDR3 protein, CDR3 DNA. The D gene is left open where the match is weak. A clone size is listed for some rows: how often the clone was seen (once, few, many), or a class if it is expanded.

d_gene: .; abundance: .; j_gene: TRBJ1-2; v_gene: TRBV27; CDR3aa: CASSLGQTYGYTF; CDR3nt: TGTGCCAGCAGTCTTGGACAGACCTATGGCTACACCTTC
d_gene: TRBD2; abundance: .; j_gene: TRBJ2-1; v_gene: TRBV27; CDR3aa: CASSPGVAGVPYYNEQFF; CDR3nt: TGTGCCAGCAGTCCCGGGGTAGCGGGAGTCCCCTACTACAATGAGCAGTTCTTC
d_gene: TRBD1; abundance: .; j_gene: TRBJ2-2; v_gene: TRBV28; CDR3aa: CASSPLDDRETGELFF; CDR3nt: TGTGCCAGCAGTCCACTAGACGACAGGGAGACCGGGGAGCTGTTTTTT
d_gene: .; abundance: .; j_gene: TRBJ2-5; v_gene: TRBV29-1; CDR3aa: CSVDSTGGDTETQEETQYF; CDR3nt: TGCAGCGTTGATTCCACAGGCGGGGACACAGAGACACAAGAAGAGACCCAGTACTTC
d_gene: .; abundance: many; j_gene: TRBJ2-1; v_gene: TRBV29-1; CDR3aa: CSARGGYNEQFF; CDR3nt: TGCAGCGCCAGGGGCGGGTACAATGAGCAGTTCTTC
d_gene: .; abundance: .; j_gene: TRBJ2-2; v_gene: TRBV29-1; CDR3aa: CSVEKRDQTNTGELFF; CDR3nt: TGCAGCGTTGAAAAACGGGACCAAACGAACACCGGGGAGCTGTTTTTT
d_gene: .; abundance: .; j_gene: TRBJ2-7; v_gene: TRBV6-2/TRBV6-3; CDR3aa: CASSWDPSSGEQYF; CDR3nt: TGTGCCAGCAGTTGGGACCCTAGTTCGGGGGAGCAGTACTTC
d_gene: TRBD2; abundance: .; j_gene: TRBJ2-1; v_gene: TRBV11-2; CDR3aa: CAGTPGLAGYEQFF; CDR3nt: TGTGCCGGAACTCCGGGACTAGCGGGATATGAGCAGTTCTTC
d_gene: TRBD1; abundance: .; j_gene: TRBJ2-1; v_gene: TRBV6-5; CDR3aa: CASSPGTEGYNEQFF; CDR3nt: TGTGCCAGCAGTCCCGGGACAGAGGGTTACAATGAGCAGTTCTTC
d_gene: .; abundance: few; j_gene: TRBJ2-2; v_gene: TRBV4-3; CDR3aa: CASSQVVHTGELFF; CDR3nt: TGCGCCAGCAGCCAAGTAGTCCACACCGGGGAGCTGTTTTTT
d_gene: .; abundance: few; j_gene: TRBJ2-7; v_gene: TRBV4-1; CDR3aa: CASSQEVTYEYEQYF; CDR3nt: TGCGCCAGCAGCCAAGAGGTGACGTATGAATACGAGCAGTACTTC
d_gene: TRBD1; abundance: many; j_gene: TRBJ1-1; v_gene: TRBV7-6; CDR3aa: CASSPGQGVADTEAFF; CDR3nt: TGTGCCAGCAGCCCGGGACAGGGGGTTGCGGACACTGAAGCTTTCTTT
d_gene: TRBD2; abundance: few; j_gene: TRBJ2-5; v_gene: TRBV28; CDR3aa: CASLLAGGSLEVQYF; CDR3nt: TGTGCCAGCTTACTAGCGGGGGGGAGCTTGGAGGTCCAGTACTTC
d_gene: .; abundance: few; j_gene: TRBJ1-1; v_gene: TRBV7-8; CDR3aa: CASSPQGSTEAFF; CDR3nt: TGTGCCAGCAGCCCACAGGGAAGCACTGAAGCTTTCTTT
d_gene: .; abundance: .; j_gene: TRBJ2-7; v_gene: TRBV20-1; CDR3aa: CSARDQGYEQYF; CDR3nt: TGCAGTGCTAGGGATCAGGGGTACGAGCAGTACTTC
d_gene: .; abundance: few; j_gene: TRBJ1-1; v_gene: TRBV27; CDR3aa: CASALGGLNTEAFF; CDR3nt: TGTGCCAGCGCTTTGGGCGGGTTGAACACTGAAGCTTTCTTT
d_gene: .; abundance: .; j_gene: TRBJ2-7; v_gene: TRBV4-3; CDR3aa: CASSQVAQDYEQYF; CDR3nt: TGCGCCAGCAGCCAAGTTGCCCAGGACTACGAGCAGTACTTC
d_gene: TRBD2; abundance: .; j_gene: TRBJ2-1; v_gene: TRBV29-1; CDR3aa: CSVEDVTSGRGEQFF; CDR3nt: TGCAGCGTTGAAGATGTGACTAGCGGGAGAGGTGAGCAGTTCTTC
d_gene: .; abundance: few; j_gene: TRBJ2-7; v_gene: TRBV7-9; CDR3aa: CASSLSNGHYEQYF; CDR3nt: TGTGCCAGCAGCTTATCGAACGGGCACTACGAGCAGTACTTC
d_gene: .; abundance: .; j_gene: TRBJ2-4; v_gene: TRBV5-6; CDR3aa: CASSFGDLAKNIQYF; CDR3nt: TGTGCCAGCAGCTTCGGAGATCTAGCCAAAAACATTCAGTACTTC
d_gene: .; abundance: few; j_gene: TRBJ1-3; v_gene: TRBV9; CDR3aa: CASSVEFGLSGNTIYF; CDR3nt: TGTGCCAGCAGCGTAGAGTTTGGCCTCTCTGGAAACACCATATATTTT
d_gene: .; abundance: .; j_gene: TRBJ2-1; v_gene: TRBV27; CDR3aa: CASSSGIGRYNEQFF; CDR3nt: TGTGCCAGCAGTTCGGGGATTGGGCGATACAATGAGCAGTTCTTC
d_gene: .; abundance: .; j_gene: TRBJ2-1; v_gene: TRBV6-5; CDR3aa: CASDQGSYNEQFF; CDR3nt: TGTGCCAGCGATCAGGGGTCCTACAATGAGCAGTTCTTC